A selection of T cell receptor beta chains follows, all from one sample in a study of blood T cell repertoires in COVID-19. Clones were sequenced by immunoSEQ multiplex PCR, and TCRdb holds only the in-frame ones, with some missing. The sample contains around 310,000 clones, just under 90% of which appear only once. The sample taken for sequencing was PBMCs or T cells enriched from blood (not recorded which). These receptors were collected from a woman aged 25 to 45 who had recovered from COVID-19. The CDR3 runs from the conserved cysteine through the conserved F or W. The D gene is left open where the match is weak. Only some rows state a clone size, as once, few, many or a class for expanded clones.

D,V,size,J,CDR3,DNA
-,TRBV7-3,-,TRBJ2-5,CASSLTAQAGETQYF,TGTGCCAGCAGCTTAACCGCGCAAGCGGGAGAGACCCAGTACTTC
-,TRBV10-3,-,TRBJ1-1,CAISGAQNTEAFF,TGTGCCATCAGTGGGGCCCAGAACACTGAAGCTTTCTTT
TRBD1,TRBV18,-,TRBJ2-1,CASSPGQQGTNNEQFF,TGTGCCAGCTCACCTGGCCAACAGGGGACCAACAATGAGCAGTTCTTC
-,TRBV19,-,TRBJ1-2,CASIRTGGNYGYTF,TGTGCCAGTATCCGGACGGGGGGCAACTATGGCTACACCTTC
-,TRBV6-1,-,TRBJ1-5,CASSDLVGRVSNQPQHF,TGTGCCAGCAGTGATCTCGTGGGCAGGGTGAGCAATCAGCCCCAGCATTTT
-,TRBV6-2/TRBV6-3,-,TRBJ2-2,CASSSPGDTGELFF,TGTGCCAGCAGTTCTCCGGGGGACACCGGGGAGCTGTTTTTT
-,TRBV3-1/TRBV3-2,-,TRBJ2-5,CASSQASGVQETQYF,TGTGCCAGCAGCCAAGCATCCGGGGTTCAAGAGACCCAGTACTTC
TRBD1,TRBV30,-,TRBJ2-5,CAWGTGFGETQYF,TGTGCCTGGGGGACAGGGTTCGGCGAGACCCAGTACTTC
TRBD1,TRBV3-1/TRBV3-2,-,TRBJ2-1,CASSQEGQSYNEQFF,TGTGCCAGCAGCCAAGAGGGACAGTCCTACAATGAGCAGTTCTTC
-,TRBV6-5,-,TRBJ1-5,CASSLNGGFNQPQHF,TGTGCCAGCAGTCTTAACGGCGGATTCAATCAGCCCCAGCATTTT
TRBD2,TRBV19,-,TRBJ2-1,CASTPGTSGRTYYNEQFF,TGTGCCAGTACCCCCGGGACTAGCGGGAGAACTTACTACAATGAGCAGTTCTTC
-,TRBV7-2,-,TRBJ1-5,CASSGVRVDQPQHF,TGTGCCAGCAGCGGAGTCCGGGTAGATCAGCCCCAGCATTTT
-,TRBV9,-,TRBJ2-1,CASSLSSNNEQFF,TGTGCCAGCAGCCTCTCTAGCAACAATGAGCAGTTCTTC
TRBD2,TRBV9,-,TRBJ2-7,CASSPARAGVPYEQYF,TGTGCCAGCAGCCCCGCAAGGGCGGGAGTCCCCTACGAGCAGTACTTC
TRBD1,TRBV19,-,TRBJ1-1,CASSVGQGAGDTEAFF,TGTGCCAGTAGTGTGGGACAGGGGGCAGGTGACACTGAAGCTTTCTTT
-,TRBV3-1/TRBV3-2,once,TRBJ1-5,CASSTPGDQGRRQPQHF,TGTGCCAGCAGCACACCAGGTGATCAGGGGCGAAGGCAGCCCCAGCATTTT
TRBD1,TRBV10-3,-,TRBJ2-2,CAITGTGGTGELFF,TGTGCCATCACCGGGACAGGGGGTACCGGGGAGCTGTTTTTT
TRBD1,TRBV28,-,TRBJ1-6,CASRQTGLGGNSPLHF,TGTGCCAGCAGACAGACAGGGTTAGGAGGAAATTCACCCCTCCACTTT
-,TRBV7-3,-,TRBJ1-3,CASSLDGRNSGNTIYF,TGTGCCAGCAGCTTAGACGGGAGGAACTCTGGAAACACCATATATTTT
-,TRBV28,-,TRBJ1-2,CASSESAGNYGYTF,TGTGCCAGCAGTGAGAGTGCCGGTAACTATGGCTACACCTTC
TRBD2,TRBV19,-,TRBJ2-1,CASSVLSGRARGNEQFF,TGTGCCAGTAGTGTCTTGAGCGGGAGGGCCCGGGGGAATGAGCAGTTCTTC
-,TRBV3-1/TRBV3-2,-,TRBJ1-2,CASSQLQNYGYTF,TGTGCCAGCAGCCAATTACAGAACTATGGCTACACCTTC
TRBD1,TRBV7-9,-,TRBJ2-7,CASSQGSTGVQYF,TGTGCCAGCAGCCAAGGTTCTACAGGGGTGCAGTACTTC
TRBD1,TRBV19,-,TRBJ1-1,CASGTGRDTEAFF,TGTGCCAGTGGGACAGGTAGGGACACTGAAGCTTTCTTT
TRBD1,TRBV10-2,once,TRBJ2-7,CASSRQGRSYEQYF,TGCGCCAGCAGCCGACAGGGACGCTCCTACGAGCAGTACTTC
TRBD1,TRBV6-5,-,TRBJ1-2,CASSYSGTGGYGYTF,TGTGCCAGCAGTTACTCGGGGACAGGGGGCTATGGCTACACCTTC
-,TRBV7-9,once,TRBJ1-2,CASSLAIGITNYGYTF,TGTGCCAGCAGCTTAGCGATCGGGATTACGAACTATGGCTACACCTTC
-,TRBV19,-,TRBJ1-3,CASSPFGGLGNTIYF,TGTGCCAGTAGTCCCTTCGGGGGACTTGGAAACACCATATATTTT
TRBD1,TRBV2,-,TRBJ1-1,CASSLPQGAGTEAFF,TGTGCCAGCAGTCTGCCGCAGGGGGCGGGCACTGAAGCTTTCTTT
-,TRBV6-5,once,TRBJ1-2,CASSLTLNYGYTF,TGTGCCAGCAGTTTGACACTTAACTATGGCTACACCTTC
-,TRBV7-9,-,TRBJ2-3,CASTPSRGGKLRTDTQYF,TGTGCCAGCACCCCTTCGAGGGGCGGGAAACTCCGCACAGATACGCAGTATTTT
-,TRBV28,-,TRBJ2-3,CASSPRVFQDTQYF,TGTGCCAGCAGTCCAAGAGTGTTTCAAGATACGCAGTATTTT
TRBD2,TRBV2,-,TRBJ2-1,CASRHGTSAEWSSYNEQFF,TGTGCCAGCAGGCACGGGACTAGCGCCGAATGGAGCTCCTACAATGAGCAGTTCTTC
TRBD1,TRBV5-1,-,TRBJ2-1,CASSFDGTGIYNEQFF,TGCGCCAGCAGCTTTGACGGGACAGGGATTTACAATGAGCAGTTCTTC
TRBD1,TRBV19,-,TRBJ1-3,CASTTKDPGGTPGNTIYF,TGTGCCAGTACTACCAAGGACCCAGGGGGCACACCAGGAAACACCATATATTTT
-,TRBV3-1/TRBV3-2,few,TRBJ1-4,CASSQVPDRSYEKLFF,TGTGCCAGCAGCCAAGTACCTGACAGATCCTATGAAAAACTGTTTTTT
-,TRBV19,-,TRBJ1-2,CASSPRGTWGYTF,TGTGCCAGTAGTCCACGGGGTACTTGGGGCTACACCTTC
TRBD2,TRBV29-1,-,TRBJ2-2,CSVLLASGRINTGELFF,TGCAGCGTGCTCCTGGCTAGCGGGAGGATCAACACCGGGGAGCTGTTTTTT
-,TRBV6-5,few,TRBJ1-2,CASSPGQRYGYTF,TGTGCCAGCAGTCCCGGACAGCGCTATGGCTACACCTTC
-,TRBV29-1,once,TRBJ1-1,CSVEETDRSGAFF,TGCAGCGTTGAAGAAACGGACAGAAGCGGAGCTTTCTTT
-,TRBV2,-,TRBJ1-6,CASSTRVPRHNSPLHF,TGTGCCAGCAGTACCCGGGTCCCAAGGCATAATTCACCCCTCCACTTT
TRBD1,TRBV15,-,TRBJ2-5,CATSIDREETQYF,TGTGCCACCAGCATAGACAGGGAAGAGACCCAGTACTTC
TRBD1,TRBV28,-,TRBJ1-1,CASSSGQGATTEAFF,TGTGCCAGCAGTTCGGGACAGGGGGCGACAACTGAAGCTTTCTTT
-,TRBV11-2,few,TRBJ2-7,CASSFGLSYEQYF,TGTGCCAGCAGCTTTGGACTGTCCTACGAGCAGTACTTC
TRBD1,TRBV5-1,-,TRBJ2-7,CASSPGTANYEQYF,TGCGCCAGCAGCCCCGGGACAGCGAATTACGAGCAGTACTTC
-,TRBV5-1,-,TRBJ1-1,CASSSYAQQGRGTEAFF,TGCGCCAGCAGCTCCTACGCCCAACAGGGAAGGGGAACTGAAGCTTTCTTT
-,TRBV10-1,-,TRBJ2-1,CATKYRENEQFF,TGCGCCACCAAATACAGGGAGAATGAGCAGTTCTTC
TRBD1,TRBV7-2,once,TRBJ2-5,CASSLGWGRGRETQYF,TGTGCCAGCAGCTTAGGATGGGGCAGGGGGCGGGAGACCCAGTACTTC
-,TRBV27,-,TRBJ2-7,CASSLIGGSYEQYF,TGTGCCAGCAGTTTGATCGGGGGTTCGTACGAGCAGTACTTC
TRBD2,TRBV4-1,-,TRBJ2-7,CASSQPTSGQPYEQYF,TGCGCCAGCAGCCAACCTACTAGCGGGCAACCCTACGAGCAGTACTTC
TRBD2,TRBV27,-,TRBJ2-1,CASSFSGRANEQFF,TGTGCCAGCAGTTTTAGCGGGAGGGCCAATGAGCAGTTCTTC